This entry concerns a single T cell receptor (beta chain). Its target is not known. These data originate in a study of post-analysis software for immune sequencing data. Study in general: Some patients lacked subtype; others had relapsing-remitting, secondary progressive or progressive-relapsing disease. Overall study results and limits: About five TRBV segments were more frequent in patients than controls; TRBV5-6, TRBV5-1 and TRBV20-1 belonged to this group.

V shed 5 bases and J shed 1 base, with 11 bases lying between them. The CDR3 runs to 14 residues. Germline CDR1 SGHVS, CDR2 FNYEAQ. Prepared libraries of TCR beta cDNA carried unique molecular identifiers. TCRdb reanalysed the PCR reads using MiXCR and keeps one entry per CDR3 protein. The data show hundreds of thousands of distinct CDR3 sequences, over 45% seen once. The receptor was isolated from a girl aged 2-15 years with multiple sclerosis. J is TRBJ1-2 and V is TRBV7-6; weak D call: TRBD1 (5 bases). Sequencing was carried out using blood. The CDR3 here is CASSPTTDNYGYTF. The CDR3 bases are TGTGCCAGCAGCCCAACGACAGATAACTATGGCTACACCTTC.